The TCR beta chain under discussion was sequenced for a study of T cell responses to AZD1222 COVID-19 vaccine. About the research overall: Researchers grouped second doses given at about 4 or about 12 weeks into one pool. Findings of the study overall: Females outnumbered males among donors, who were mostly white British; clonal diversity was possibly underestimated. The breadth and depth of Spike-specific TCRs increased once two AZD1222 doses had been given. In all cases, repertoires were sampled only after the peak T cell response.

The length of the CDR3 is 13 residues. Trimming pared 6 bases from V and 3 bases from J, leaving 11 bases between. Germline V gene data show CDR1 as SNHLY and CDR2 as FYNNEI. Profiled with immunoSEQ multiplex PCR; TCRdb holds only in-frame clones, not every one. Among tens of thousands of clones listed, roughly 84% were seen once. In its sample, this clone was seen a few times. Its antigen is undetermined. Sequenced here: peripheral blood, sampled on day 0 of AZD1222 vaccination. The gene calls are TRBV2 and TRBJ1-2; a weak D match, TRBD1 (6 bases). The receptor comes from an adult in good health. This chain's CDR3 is CASSADSYYGYTF. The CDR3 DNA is TGTGCCAGCAGCGCGGACAGCTACTATGGCTACACCTTC.